One sample yielded the 6 T cell receptor beta chains listed below, sequenced in a study of shared clonotypes between healthy human individuals. Sequenced by immunoSEQ multiplex PCR; TCRdb stores in-frame clones only, minus some. The table shows roughly 2.2 million clones, with 85% to 95% occurring only once. Input material: naive CD4+ T cells from PBMCs. Subset defined: CD45RA+ positively selected. Source of these receptors: a man in his late teens or twenties in good health. Some clones in this sample may be carry-over from other donors' samples.

The chain couples TRBV15 to TRBJ1-5, with D perhaps TRBD1 (5 bases). There are 15 residues in the CDR3. Deletions cut 4 bases from V and 3 bases from J, with 13 bases between. Germline CDR1 is LNHNV and CDR2 is YYDKDF (reference sequence). The DNA of the CDR3 is TGTGCCACCAGCACGGTGGGGCGGACCAATCAGCCCCAGCATTTT. It translates to CATSTVGRTNQPQHF.

The CDR3 bases are TGCGCCAGCAGGGCAGGGGTGACCGAAAAACTGTTTTTT. As protein: CASRAGVTEKLFF. The chain recombines TRBV4-1 with TRBJ1-4; TRBD1 might be the D (6 bases). Germline lookup yields CDR1 MGHRA and CDR2 YSYEKL. The V and J ends lost 6 bases and 8 bases respectively, with 13 bases between them. The CDR3 has 13 residues.

The chain combines TRBV11-2 with TRBJ1-1, with D possibly matching TRBD1 (5 bases). The CDR3 has 15 residues. V was cut by 5 bases and J by 1 base, with 14 bases left in between. CDR1 is SGHAT and CDR2 is FQNNGV in the germline V gene. The chain's CDR3 is CASSHSKTGNTEAFF. CDR3 DNA sequence: TGTGCCAGCAGCCATAGCAAAACAGGGAACACTGAAGCTTTCTTT.

The chain links TRBV10-1 to TRBJ1-6; TRBD1 agrees at 8 bases. The V gene end was trimmed by 8 bases and the J gene end by 9 bases; junction bases not matched to a gene: 6. The CDR3 totals 13 residues. Germline V gives CDR1 WNHNN, CDR2 SYGVQD (reference sequence). CDR3 protein: CASARGLASPLHF. CDR3 nucleotide sequence: TGCGCCAGCGCCAGGGGGCTTGCTTCACCCCTCCACTTT.

This clone was detected a few times. The CDR3 DNA sequence: TGTGCCAGCAGTTTATATACTAATGAAAAACTGTTTTTT. This sequence encodes CASSLYTNEKLFF. This chain joins TRBV28 and TRBJ1-4, with D unclear. Trimming left V 1 base short and J 2 bases short, with 2 bases between. CDR3 length equals 13 residues. Per the germline V gene, CDR1 is MDHEN and CDR2 is SYDVKM.

This clone was seen just once. The chain links TRBV18 to TRBJ1-1; D remains unclear. V gave up 8 bases and J gave up 0 bases, with 13 bases separating them. The CDR3 runs to 14 residues. Germline CDR1 reads KGHSH; CDR2 reads LQKENI. DNA of the CDR3: TGTGCCAGCCTCTCGCGGGCGATGAACACTGAAGCTTTCTTT. Its protein product is CASLSRAMNTEAFF.